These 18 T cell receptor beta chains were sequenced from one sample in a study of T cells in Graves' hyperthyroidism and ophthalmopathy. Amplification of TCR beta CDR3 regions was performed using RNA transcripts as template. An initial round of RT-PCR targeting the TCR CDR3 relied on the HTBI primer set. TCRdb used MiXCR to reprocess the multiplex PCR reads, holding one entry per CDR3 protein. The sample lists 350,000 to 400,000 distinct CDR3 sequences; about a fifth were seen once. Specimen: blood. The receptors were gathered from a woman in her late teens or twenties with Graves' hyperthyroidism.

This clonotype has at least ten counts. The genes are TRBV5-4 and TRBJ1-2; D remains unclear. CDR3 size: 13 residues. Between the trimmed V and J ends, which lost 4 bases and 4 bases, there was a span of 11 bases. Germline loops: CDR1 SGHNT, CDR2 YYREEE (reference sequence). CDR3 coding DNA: TGTGCCAGCAGCCTGGTGACCTCCTATGGCTACACCTTC. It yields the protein CASSLVTSYGYTF.

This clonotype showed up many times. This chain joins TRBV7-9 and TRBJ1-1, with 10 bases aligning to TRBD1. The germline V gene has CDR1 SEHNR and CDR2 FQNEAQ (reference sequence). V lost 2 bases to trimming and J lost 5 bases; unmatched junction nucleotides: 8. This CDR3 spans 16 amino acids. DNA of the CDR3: TGTGCCAGCAGCTTACCGCGGGACAGGGGAGGGACTGAAGCTTTCTTT. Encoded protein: CASSLPRDRGGTEAFF. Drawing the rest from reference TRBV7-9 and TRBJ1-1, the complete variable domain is DTGVSQNPRHKITKRGQNVTFRCDPISEHNRLYWYRQTLGQGPEFLTYFQNEAQLEKSRLLSDRFSAERPKGSFSTLEIQRTEQGDSAMYLCASSLPRDRGGTEAFFGQGTRLTVV.

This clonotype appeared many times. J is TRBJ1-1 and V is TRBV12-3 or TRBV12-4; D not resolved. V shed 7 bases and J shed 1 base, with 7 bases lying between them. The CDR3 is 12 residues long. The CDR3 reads CASTPANTEAFF. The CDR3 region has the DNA TGTGCCAGCACCCCAGCGAACACTGAAGCTTTCTTT.

Written as DNA, the CDR3 is TGTGCCAGCAGTTTATACGGGGGAATAGGCTATGGCTACACCTTC. This translates into CASSLYGGIGYGYTF. The genes are TRBV28 and TRBJ1-2; possible D gene TRBD1, 5 bases. Germline CDR1 reads MDHEN; CDR2 reads SYDVKM. This CDR3 has 15 amino acids. Trimming removed 1 base at V and 4 bases at J, with 13 bases between.

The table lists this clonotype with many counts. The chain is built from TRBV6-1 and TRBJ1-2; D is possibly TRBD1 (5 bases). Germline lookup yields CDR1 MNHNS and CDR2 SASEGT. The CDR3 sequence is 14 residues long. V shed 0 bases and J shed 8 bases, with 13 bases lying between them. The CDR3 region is CASSEAGPSGGYTF. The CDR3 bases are TGTGCCAGCAGTGAAGCGGGGCCCAGCGGGGGCTACACCTTC.

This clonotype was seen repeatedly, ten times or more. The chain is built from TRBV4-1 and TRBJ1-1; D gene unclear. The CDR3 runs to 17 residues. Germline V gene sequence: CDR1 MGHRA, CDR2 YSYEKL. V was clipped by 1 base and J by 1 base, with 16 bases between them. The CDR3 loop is CASSQVLGSKRNTEAFF. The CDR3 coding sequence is TGCGCCAGCAGCCAAGTTCTTGGCAGTAAGAGGAACACTGAAGCTTTCTTT.

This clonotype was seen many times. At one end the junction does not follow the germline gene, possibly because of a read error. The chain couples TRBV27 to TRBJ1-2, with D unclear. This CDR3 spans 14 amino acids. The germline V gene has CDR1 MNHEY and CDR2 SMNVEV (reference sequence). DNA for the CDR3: TGTGCCAGCAGCCCCAGATTTCCAGCCTATCGCTACACCTTC. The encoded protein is CASSPRFPAYRYTF.

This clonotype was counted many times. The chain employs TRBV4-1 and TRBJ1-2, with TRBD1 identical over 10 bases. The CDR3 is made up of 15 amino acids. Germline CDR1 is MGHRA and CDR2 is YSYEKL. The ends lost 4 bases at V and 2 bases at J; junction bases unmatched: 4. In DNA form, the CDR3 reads TGCGCCAGCAGCCTAACGGACAGGGGGAACTATGGCTACACCTTC. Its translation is CASSLTDRGNYGYTF.

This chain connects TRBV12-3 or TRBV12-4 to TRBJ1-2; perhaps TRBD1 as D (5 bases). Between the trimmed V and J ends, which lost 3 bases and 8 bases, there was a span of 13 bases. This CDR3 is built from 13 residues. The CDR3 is CASSFFRVEGYTF. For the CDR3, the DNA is TGTGCCAGCAGTTTCTTCAGGGTAGAGGGCTACACCTTC.

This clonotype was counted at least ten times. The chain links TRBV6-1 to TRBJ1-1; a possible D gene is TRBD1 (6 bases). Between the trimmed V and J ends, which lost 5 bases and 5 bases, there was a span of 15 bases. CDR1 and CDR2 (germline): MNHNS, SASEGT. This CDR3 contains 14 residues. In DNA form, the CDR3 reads TGTGCCAGCAGTAGCGACAGGACTGGAACTGAAGCTTTCTTT. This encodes CASSSDRTGTEAFF.

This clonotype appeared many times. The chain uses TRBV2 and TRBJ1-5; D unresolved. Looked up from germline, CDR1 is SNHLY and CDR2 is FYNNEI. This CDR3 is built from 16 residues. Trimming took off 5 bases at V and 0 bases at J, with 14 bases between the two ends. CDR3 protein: CASSFLPTHSNQPQHF. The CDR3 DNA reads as TGTGCCAGCAGTTTTCTTCCAACTCATAGCAATCAGCCCCAGCATTTT.

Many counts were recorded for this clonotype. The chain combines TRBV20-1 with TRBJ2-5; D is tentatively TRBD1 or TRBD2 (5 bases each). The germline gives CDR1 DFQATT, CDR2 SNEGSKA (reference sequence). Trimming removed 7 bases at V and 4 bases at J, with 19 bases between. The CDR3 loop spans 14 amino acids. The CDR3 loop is CSGTWGSSRETQYF. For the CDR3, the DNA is TGCAGTGGCACATGGGGGAGCTCCCGAGAGACCCAGTACTTC.

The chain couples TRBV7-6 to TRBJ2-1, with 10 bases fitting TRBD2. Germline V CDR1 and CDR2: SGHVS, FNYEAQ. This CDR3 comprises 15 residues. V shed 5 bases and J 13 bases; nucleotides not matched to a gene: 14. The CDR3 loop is CASSLIAGGAEGQFF. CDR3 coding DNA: TGTGCCAGCAGCCTCATAGCGGGGGGCGCCGAGGGACAGTTCTTC.

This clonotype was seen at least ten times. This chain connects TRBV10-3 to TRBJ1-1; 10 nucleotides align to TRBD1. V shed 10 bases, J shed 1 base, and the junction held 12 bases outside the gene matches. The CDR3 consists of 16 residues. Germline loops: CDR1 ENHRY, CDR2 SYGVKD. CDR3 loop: CATLPGQGIGNTEAFF. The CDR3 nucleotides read TGTGCCACCCTTCCGGGACAGGGGATTGGGAACACTGAAGCTTTCTTT.

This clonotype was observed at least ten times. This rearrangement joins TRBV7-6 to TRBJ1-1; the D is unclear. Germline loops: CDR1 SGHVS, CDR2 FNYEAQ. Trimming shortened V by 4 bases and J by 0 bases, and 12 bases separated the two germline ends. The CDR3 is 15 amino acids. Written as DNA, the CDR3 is TGTGCCAGCAGCTACGCTACGGGTATGAACACTGAAGCTTTCTTT. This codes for CASSYATGMNTEAFF.

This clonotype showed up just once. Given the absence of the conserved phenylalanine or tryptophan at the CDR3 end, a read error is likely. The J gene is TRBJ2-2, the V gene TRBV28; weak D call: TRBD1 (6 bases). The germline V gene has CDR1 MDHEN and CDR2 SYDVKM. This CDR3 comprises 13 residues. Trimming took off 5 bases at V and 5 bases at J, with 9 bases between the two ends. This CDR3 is CASSLRGTGELFL. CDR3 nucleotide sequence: TGTGCCAGCAGTCTCAGGGGAACCGGGGAGCTGTTTTTG.

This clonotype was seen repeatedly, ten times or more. CDR3 region: CASSSGQGVNQPQHF. The CDR3 DNA reads as TGTGCCAGCAGTTCGGGACAGGGCGTCAATCAGCCCCAGCATTTT. V and J are TRBV12-3 or TRBV12-4 and TRBJ1-5; 9 bases fit TRBD1. This CDR3 region has 15 residues. The V and J ends lost 4 bases and 3 bases, in that order; junction bases with no gene match: 4.

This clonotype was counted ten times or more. CDR3 sequence: CASSRDPYQPQHF. Written as DNA, the CDR3 is TGCGCCAGCAGTCGGGACCCTTATCAGCCCCAGCATTTT. The chain recombines TRBV10-1 with TRBJ1-5; a possible D gene is TRBD1 (5 bases). V gave up 5 bases and J gave up 5 bases, with 10 bases separating them. The CDR3 loop spans 13 amino acids. Germline V gene lookup returns CDR1 WNHNN and CDR2 SYGVQD (reference sequence).